Each of the 10 T cell receptor beta chains below was sequenced from the same sample in a study of cytomegalovirus exposure and HLA in healthy donors. The PCR was carried out with 60 Vbeta primers and 13 Jbeta primers. Measured with immunoSEQ multiplex PCR; TCRdb has only the in-frame clones, and not every one. This sample has 65,000 to 95,000 clones, with around 80% found just once. Sequenced material: PBMCs. The receptors shown here come from a young man in good health and CMV-seronegative.

This clone was recorded a few times. V and J are TRBV27 and TRBJ2-5; TRBD1 might be the D (5 bases). Germline V gives CDR1 MNHEY, CDR2 SMNVEV (reference sequence). The V end was cut by 3 bases, the J end by 7 bases, with 12 bases between. The CDR3 sequence is 13 residues long. DNA of the CDR3: TGTGCCAGCAGTTTCGGGTCTCAGGGGACCCAGTACTTC. This gives the protein CASSFGSQGTQYF.

This rearrangement joins TRBV30 to TRBJ2-2, with a tentative D call TRBD1 (6 bases). V was shortened by 8 bases and J by 3 bases, with 19 bases between the two germline ends. CDR3 length: 15 residues. Germline V gene lookup returns CDR1 GTSNPN and CDR2 SVGIG (reference sequence). The CDR3 is CAGRAGDEDTGELFF. DNA of the CDR3: TGTGCCGGACGGGCAGGGGATGAGGACACCGGGGAGCTGTTTTTT. Together with reference TRBV30 and TRBJ2-2, the CDR3 gives the full variable domain: SQTIHQWPATLVQPVGSPLSLECTVEGTSNPNLYWYRQAAGRGLQLLFYSVGIGQISSEVPQNLSASRPQDRQFILSSKKLLLSDSGFYLCAGRAGDEDTGELFFGEGSRLTVL.

The chain recombines TRBV10-3 with TRBJ2-7, with D possibly matching TRBD1 (6 bases). Germline CDR1 ENHRY, CDR2 SYGVKD. Trimming left V 0 bases short and J 6 bases short, with 12 bases between. This CDR3 spans 14 amino acids. The CDR3 protein is CAISESGGPREQYF. The CDR3 region has the DNA TGTGCCATCAGTGAGTCAGGGGGTCCTCGCGAGCAGTACTTC.

The chain joins TRBV20-1 to TRBJ1-1, with 8 bases aligning to TRBD1. The germline V gene has CDR1 DFQATT and CDR2 SNEGSKA (reference sequence). This CDR3 comprises 11 residues. The trim removed 4 bases at V and 11 bases at J, leaving 6 bases unmatched. CDR3 in amino acids: CSATDRVGAFF. Written as DNA, the CDR3 is TGCAGTGCTACGGACAGGGTGGGGGCTTTCTTT.

This clone was counted between two and nine times. The J gene is TRBJ2-7, the V gene TRBV12-2; the table's D call, TRBD1, has no DNA check behind it. TRBV12-2 has pseudogene status. The CDR3 is 16 residues long. The CDR3 DNA sequence: TGTGCAAGTCGCTTAGCGCCCGGACAGGGGGCGGGCGAGCAGTACTTC. Protein sequence: CASRLAPGQGAGEQYF.

The chain links TRBV5-1 to TRBJ2-1, with TRBD2 identical over 9 bases. With V trimmed by 0 bases and J by 3 bases, 1 base remained unmatched. Germline lookup yields CDR1 SGHRS and CDR2 YFSETQ. The CDR3 has 15 residues. The CDR3 DNA reads as TGCGCCAGCAGCTTGGGACTAGCGGACTACAATGAGCAGTTCTTC. It translates to CASSLGLADYNEQFF.

This chain joins TRBV15 and TRBJ2-2, with 8 bases lining up with TRBD2. CDR3 length equals 15 residues. The trim removed 7 bases at V and 0 bases at J, leaving 4 bases unmatched. From germline, CDR1 is LNHNV and CDR2 YYDKDF (reference sequence). The CDR3 DNA is TGTGCCACCAAGCGGGAGCGTTCGAACACCGGGGAGCTGTTTTTT. As protein: CATKRERSNTGELFF.

There are a few counts of this clone. The V call is TRBV15, the J call TRBJ1-2, with a tentative D call TRBD1 (6 bases). The V end lost 5 bases, the J end lost 4 bases, and 17 bases lay between the germline ends. The CDR3 is made up of 15 amino acids. Germline V gives CDR1 LNHNV, CDR2 YYDKDF (reference sequence). The CDR3 nucleotides read TGTGCCACCAGCGCGCGAGGGGGTAACATCTATGGCTACACCTTC. Translated, it gives CATSARGGNIYGYTF.

This chain uses TRBV9 with TRBJ2-7, with D possibly matching TRBD1 (5 bases). CDR1 and CDR2 from the germline V gene are SGDLS and YYNGEE. The CDR3 sequence is 15 residues long. Trimming removed 2 bases at V and 0 bases at J, with 12 bases between. Written as DNA, the CDR3 is TGTGCCAGCAGCGTTCATGAAGGGGCCTCCTACGAGCAGTACTTC. It translates to CASSVHEGASYEQYF.

This clone was seen a few times. V and J are TRBV29-1 and TRBJ2-1; TRBD2 is a possible D gene (6 bases). In germline, CDR1 is SQVTM, CDR2 ANQGSEA. Trimming removed 4 bases from V and 4 bases from J, with 8 bases in between. The CDR3 totals 12 residues. The CDR3, as DNA: TGCAGCGTTGCGGGGGAATACAATGAGCAGTTCTTC. It codes for CSVAGEYNEQFF.